This T cell receptor beta chain is drawn from a study of metastatic and nonmetastatic thyroid tumors. Study-wide background: Samples came from malignant and benign thyroid patients, and repertoires were compared across blood and tumor or nodule tissue. Findings and caveats of the study: In both blood and tumor samples, TCR beta diversity was reported significantly higher for malignant than benign nodules.

How the authors handled the data: The study built a papillary thyroid cancer distant-metastasis classifier from CDR3 differences across clinicopathological groups. MiXCR was used by TCRdb to re-call the PCR reads. TCRdb, not the original authors, processed these V and J calls. The sample records 30,000 to 35,000 clones, roughly 17% being singletons. Patients underwent thyroid surgery, and none had received any treatment before it. This clone was picked up one time. Its antigen is currently unknown. This clonotype was sampled from a female donor with papillary thyroid cancer or a benign thyroid nodule (not recorded which). Some clones in this sample may be carry-over from other donors' samples. The sample taken for sequencing was blood.

CDR3 loop: CASSYWVGDGSAYEQYF. Here the CDR3 DNA reads TGCGCCAGCAGCTACTGGGTTGGAGACGGGTCTGCCTACGAGCAGTACTTC. The chain is built from TRBV5-1 and TRBJ2-7; no clear D. The germline V gene encodes CDR1 SGHRS and CDR2 YFSETQ. CDR3 length equals 17 residues. Trimming shortened V by 3 bases and J by 2 bases, and 21 bases separated the two germline ends.